This T cell receptor beta chain derives from a study of chemoradiotherapy in HPV16-positive cancers. The table came from immunoSEQ multiplex PCR; TCRdb's copy has only in-frame clones and leaves some out. The table has about 24,000 clones, about 90% seen once. The study's findings and limits: Candidate HPV-specific clones and E7-related TCR motifs grew in tumor during treatment. HPV-responsive T-cell expansion during chemoradiotherapy was linked to improved recurrence-free survival in HPV16-positive patients. Only a couple of HPV16-positive patients supplied the functional HPV-specificity definition.

This CDR3 is built from 15 residues. Germline V gene sequence: CDR1 SNHLY, CDR2 FYNNEI. V was cut by 4 bases and J by 6 bases, with 17 bases left in between. With regard to this clone: The antigen is not known.

Repertoires were sampled repeatedly during chemoradiotherapy. The chain combines TRBV2 with TRBJ2-3, with D perhaps being TRBD1 or TRBD2 (5 bases each). This TCR came from a human donor with HPV-associated anogenital cancer. Source: blood, taken from a patient who underwent chemoradiotherapy. In nucleotides, the CDR3 is TGTGCCAGCAGTGGAGACCCCGGGACCCTGGATACGCAGTATTTT. Translating it yields CASSGDPGTLDTQYF.